This TCR beta chain was recovered during a study of T cells in localized non-small cell lung cancer (dated by TCRdb to the early 2020s). About the study as a whole: T cell repertoires of about 230 early-stage NSCLC patients were analyzed, with tumors being compared against uninvolved tumor-adjacent lungs. All 240 or so NSCLC patients in the cohort were treatment-naive and had localized lung tumors that were resected. A mean age of approximately 66 years was recorded for the NSCLC patients, of whom 129 were male and about a hundred were female. Points the paper makes about the study in general: Of the top 100 tumor clones, a median of roughly 53 were detected in paired uninvolved adjacent lung; under 30 were also among that lung's top 100. Uninvolved tumor-adjacent lung showed the highest T cell clonality, higher than tumor, which suggests more focused antigenic responses in the uninvolved tumor-adjacent lung. Since the design was exploratory, TCR variables were selected using unadjusted p-values with no false-discovery rate correction. Higher blood T cell density associated with longer overall survival, while higher adjacent-lung clonality associated with shorter survival. Multi-region tumor sequencing was not performed, so intratumor heterogeneity could not be excluded.

This clone was counted a few times. What this receptor recognizes is not known. Per-base quality was not reported, and no clone a single base away is much larger than it. The germline V gene supplies CDR1 SGHNT and CDR2 YENEEA. Its CDR3 holds 16 amino acids, cysteine through phenylalanine. Only the CDR3 part of the read is kept: 48 bases, read in frame from the first base. V is shortened by 5 bases, J by 1 base, and the region joining them spans 14 bases. At diagnosis, peripheral blood, uninvolved tumor-adjacent lung and tumor were collected and stored as a combination of fresh-frozen and FFPE material. The immunoSEQ Assay was used to sequence TCR beta CDR3 regions from DNA. In the authors' own workflow: To compute T cell density, TCR beta template counts were normalized to usable DNA, which was estimated by amplifying housekeeping genes. Richness was estimated using the preseqR package, with extrapolation to 400,000 templates for PBMC samples and to 120,000 templates for tissue samples. Clonality was defined by subtracting Pielou's evenness from one. Tissue-enriched TCRs were identified by differential abundance testing using productive amino-acid clonotypes, minimum total count 5 and alpha 0.1. The Jaccard Index and the Morisita Overlap Index were used to measure how much the repertoires overlapped between compartments. GLIPH clustered TCR beta CDR3s with public tetramer-defined viral CDR3s; viral motifs required at least three viral sequences plus V-gene enrichment. TCRdb re-hosts the immuneACCESS table, in-frame sequences only. Its copies lack some clones; in the studies checked, an unresolved V gene accounts for under half of them, and the cause for the rest is not known. That table supplies the V and J calls and clone size; D and trimming were determined from the DNA. The sample yields approximately 2,500 clones; around 29% were counted once. 10% of the sample rests with the top ten.

The sequence joins TRBV11-3 to TRBJ2-2; D gene: possibly TRBD2, on 5 matching bases. Sequencing was performed on lung tumor tissue, taken before any cancer treatment. The source of this sequence is a man between 35 and 75 years old with stage III squamous cell lung carcinoma. The encoded CDR3 is CASSPRRAGNTGELFF. The DNA sequence reads TGTGCCAGCAGCCCCCGTAGGGCGGGGAACACCGGGGAGCTGTTTTTT.